What follows are 24 T cell receptor beta chains derived from one specimen sequenced in a study of response to subunit inactivated influenza vaccine. MiXCR was run by TCRdb on the RT-PCR reads, yielding one entry per CDR3 protein. The sample yields roughly 170,000 distinct CDR3 sequences, 9.2% seen once. Sequencing was performed on non-naive T cells sorted from PBMCs, taken on the day of vaccination. These receptors were taken from a man in his fifties or sixties who received an inactivated influenza vaccine.

This clonotype was counted a few times. This sequence joins TRBV6-2 or TRBV6-3 and TRBJ2-7; 12 bases fit TRBD1. This CDR3 spans 14 amino acids. J gave up 7 bases and V 8 bases, and 9 bases lay outside the gene matches. The germline gives CDR1 MNHEY, CDR2 SVGEGT. CDR3 sequence reads: CASLRDRGLGEQYF. The CDR3 coding sequence is TGTGCCAGCCTCCGGGACAGGGGGCTGGGGGAGCAGTACTTC.

The chain carries TRBV20-1 and TRBJ2-1, with D tentatively TRBD2 (6 bases). Germline V CDR1 and CDR2: DFQATT, SNEGSKA (reference sequence). CDR3 length equals 15 residues. Trimming took 3 bases from V and 10 from J, leaving 22 bases between them. The CDR3 DNA reads as TGCAGTGCTAGGAGTAGTAGGGACTGGACCAACGAGCAGTTCTTC. Protein product: CSARSSRDWTNEQFF.

This clonotype was seen a few times. Mismatch with germline at one junction end may stem from a read error. The chain has TRBV6-1 and TRBJ1-4; no clear D. The CDR3 consists of 15 residues. The germline CDR1 and CDR2 sequences are MNHNS and SASEGT. The CDR3 loop is CASRPPGGLNEKLFF. CDR3 nucleotides: TGTGCCAGCAGACCCCCAGGAGGTCTTAATGAAAAACTTTTTTTT.

V is TRBV28 and J is TRBJ1-5, with D possibly matching TRBD1 (5 bases). Trimming cost V 7 bases and J 2 bases, with 18 bases left between them. The CDR3 covers 16 residues. Germline lookup yields CDR1 MDHEN and CDR2 SYDVKM. The CDR3 region has the DNA TGTGCCAGCACCCCACCCGGAGGGGTGGGCAATCAGCCCCAGCATTTT. It codes for CASTPPGGVGNQPQHF.

V usage is TRBV30 and J usage is TRBJ2-5, with 7 positions matching TRBD2. Trimming at V came to 0 bases and at J to 4 bases, leaving 2 bases not matched to a gene. Looked up from germline, CDR1 is GTSNPN and CDR2 is SVGIG (reference sequence). CDR3 length: 13 residues. The DNA of the CDR3 is TGTGCCTGGAGTGTACGCGGGAGAGAGACCCAGTACTTC. Translation: CAWSVRGRETQYF.

This clonotype has more than one count but fewer than ten. This rearrangement joins TRBV28 to TRBJ2-7, with 7 bases fitting TRBD1. The CDR3 sequence is 12 residues long. J was trimmed by 7 bases and V by 4 bases; bases with no gene match: 4. CDR1 is MDHEN and CDR2 is SYDVKM in the germline V gene. Written as DNA, the CDR3 is TGTGCCAGCAGTTCGGACAGGATTGAGCAGTACTTC. It encodes CASSSDRIEQYF. Based on the CDR3 plus reference TRBV28 and TRBJ2-7, the full variable domain is DVKVTQSSRYLVKRTGEKVFLECVQDMDHENMFWYRQDPGLGLRLIYFSYDVKMKEKGDIPEGYSVSREKKERFSLILESASTNQTSMYLCASSSDRIEQYFGPGTRLTVT.

This clonotype showed up just a few times. The chain is built from TRBV12-5 and TRBJ1-1, with D unresolved. V was pared by 4 bases and J by 1 base, with 13 bases between. Germline-derived CDR1 and CDR2 are LGHNT and FRNRAP. The CDR3 has 15 residues. The CDR3 DNA reads TGTGCTAGTGGTTCAAGTGTCTTTGGGAACACTGAAGCTTTCTTT. This gives the protein CASGSSVFGNTEAFF.

The chain joins TRBV11-2 to TRBJ2-7, with TRBD1 identical over 8 bases. The CDR3 spans 14 residues. V dropped 5 bases and J dropped 3; count of bases not matched to a gene: 6. Germline values: CDR1 SGHAT, CDR2 FQNNGV. The CDR3 is CASSPGQASYEQYF. The CDR3 DNA follows: TGTGCCAGCAGCCCGGGACAGGCCAGCTACGAGCAGTACTTC.

This clonotype was observed a handful of times. The V call is TRBV6-1, the J call TRBJ2-7, with 10 bases fitting TRBD2. CDR1 and CDR2 from the germline V gene are MNHNS and SASEGT. V trimming: 8 bases; J trimming: 4 bases; junction bases outside the gene matches: 2. This CDR3 comprises 12 residues. Here the CDR3 DNA reads TGTGCCAGCGGACTAGCGGCTTACGAGCAGTACTTC. This translates into CASGLAAYEQYF.

This clonotype has a handful of counts. The rearrangement links TRBV7-9 to TRBJ2-2; D is ambiguous. V was cut by 4 bases and J by 2 bases, with 8 bases left in between. The CDR3 has 14 amino acids. CDR1 and CDR2 from the germline V gene are SEHNR and FQNEAQ (reference sequence). The CDR3, as DNA: TGTGCCAGCAGCTCCGCCCCCAACACCGGGGAGCTGTTTTTT. It specifies CASSSAPNTGELFF. The variable domain in full, with the rest retrieved from reference TRBV7-9 and TRBJ2-2, is DTGVSQNPRHKITKRGQNVTFRCDPISEHNRLYWYRQTLGQGPEFLTYFQNEAQLEKSRLLSDRFSAERPKGSFSTLEIQRTEQGDSAMYLCASSSAPNTGELFFGEGSRLTVL.

The V call is TRBV3-1, the J call TRBJ2-5; TRBD2 agrees at 10 bases. The germline V gene has CDR1 LGHDT and CDR2 YNNKEL (reference sequence). The V segment lost 5 bases and the J segment 4 bases; nucleotides outside the gene matches: 4. CDR3 length equals 14 residues. For the CDR3, the DNA is TGTGCCAGCAGCTACCGGACTAGCGGAGAGACCCAGTACTTC. It yields the protein CASSYRTSGETQYF.

This clonotype was observed a few times. The gene calls are TRBV18 and TRBJ2-3, with D uncertain. The CDR3 has 12 residues. Germline CDR1 is KGHSH and CDR2 is LQKENI. Trimming took 1 base from V and 4 from J, leaving 3 bases between them. Written as DNA, the CDR3 is TGTGCCAGCTCACCACGTCCAGATACGCAGTATTTT. Its protein is CASSPRPDTQYF.

The chain carries TRBV7-9 and TRBJ1-2; TRBD1 is a possible D gene (6 bases). V was clipped by 1 base and J by 3 bases, with 15 bases between them. Germline V gene sequence: CDR1 SEHNR, CDR2 FQNEAQ (reference sequence). The CDR3 totals 16 residues. CDR3 nucleotides: TGTGCCAGCAGCTTAGAAGGGGGTTTTCGTGACTATGGCTACACCTTC. Protein product: CASSLEGGFRDYGYTF.

The V and J genes are TRBV6-6 and TRBJ1-2; D ambiguous. The V gene's germline CDR1 is MNHNY and CDR2 SVGAGI (reference sequence). This CDR3 spans 13 amino acids. The V end was cut by 2 bases, the J end by 8 bases, with 12 bases between. CDR3 bases: TGTGCCAGCAGTTACCGGACTTCGGCGGGCTACACCTTC. Its protein product is CASSYRTSAGYTF.

This clonotype was found many times. The genes are TRBV6-2 or TRBV6-3 and TRBJ2-2; D not certain. Germline V CDR1 and CDR2: MNHEY, SVGEGT. The CDR3 runs 14 residues. Between the trimmed V and J ends, which lost 6 bases and 1 base, there was a span of 9 bases. CDR3 coding DNA: TGTGCCAGCAGGAGGACGGGGAACACCGGGGAGCTGTTTTTT. This codes for CASRRTGNTGELFF.

This clonotype occurred a few times. The J gene is TRBJ2-7, the V gene TRBV5-1, with TRBD1 matching 8 bases. V trimming: 6 bases; J trimming: 2 bases; junction bases outside the gene matches: 7. This CDR3 is 14 amino acids long. Germline CDR1 SGHRS, CDR2 YFSETQ. In DNA form, the CDR3 reads TGCGCCAGCACCTCCGGGACAGGTGCCTACGAGCAGTACTTC. Amino acid sequence: CASTSGTGAYEQYF.

This clonotype was seen at least ten times. The chain carries TRBV7-2 and TRBJ1-2, with D perhaps TRBD1 (5 bases). This CDR3 spans 13 amino acids. The V end was cut by 5 bases, the J end by 6 bases, with 13 bases between. Germline V lookup: CDR1 SGHTA, CDR2 FQGNSA. CDR3 coding DNA: TGTGCCAGCAGCCCGGGGCCCAGGGATGGCTACACCTTC. Translated: CASSPGPRDGYTF.

A few counts support this clonotype. This chain links TRBV7-3 with TRBJ2-2, with 7 bases matching TRBD1. The CDR3 runs to 17 residues. V dropped 5 bases and J dropped 1; count of bases not matched to a gene: 10. CDR1 and CDR2 (germline): SGHTA, FQGTGA. Here the CDR3 reads CASSANTGTENTGELFF. The CDR3 DNA follows: TGTGCCAGCAGCGCAAATACCGGGACAGAGAACACCGGGGAGCTGTTTTTT.

This clonotype has just a few counts. The genes are TRBV28 and TRBJ2-3; maybe TRBD2 (5 bases). Trimming stripped 10 bases from V and 0 bases from J, with 11 bases between. CDR3 length: 13 residues. Germline V CDR1 and CDR2: MDHEN, SYDVKM. The CDR3 reads CATQRDSTDTQYF. DNA for the CDR3: TGTGCCACCCAGAGGGATAGCACAGATACGCAGTATTTT. The complete variable domain, with remaining parts taken from reference TRBV28 and TRBJ2-3, reads DVKVTQSSRYLVKRTGEKVFLECVQDMDHENMFWYRQDPGLGLRLIYFSYDVKMKEKGDIPEGYSVSREKKERFSLILESASTNQTSMYLCATQRDSTDTQYFGPGTRLTVL.

The chain joins TRBV15 to TRBJ2-5; D is possibly TRBD1 (6 bases). Germline V lookup: CDR1 LNHNV, CDR2 YYDKDF (reference sequence). The CDR3 is 15 amino acids. Deletions cut 0 bases from V and 5 bases from J, with 13 bases between. The CDR3 here is CATSRDQGQGETQYF. For the CDR3, the DNA is TGTGCCACCAGCAGAGATCAGGGACAAGGGGAGACCCAGTACTTC.

Only a few counts were recorded for this clonotype. J is TRBJ1-1 and V is TRBV5-5; the D gene is possibly TRBD1 (6 bases). CDR1 is SGHKS and CDR2 is YYEKEE in the germline V gene (reference sequence). This CDR3 is built from 14 residues. V lost 0 bases and J lost 6, with 12 bases in between. The CDR3 nucleotides are TGTGCCAGCAGCTTGGACACAGGGAGGGCTGAAGCTTTCTTT. Encoded protein: CASSLDTGRAEAFF.

This clonotype was observed many times. This rearrangement joins TRBV6-5 to TRBJ2-5; D is uncertain. Trimming took 4 bases from V and 0 from J, leaving 9 bases between them. The V gene's germline CDR1 is MNHEY and CDR2 SVGAGI. This CDR3 spans 14 amino acids. The CDR3, as DNA: TGTGCCAGCAGTTCCTTATTGGACCAAGAGACCCAGTACTTC. This sequence encodes CASSSLLDQETQYF.

This clonotype is medium-sized in the sample. This chain joins TRBV29-1 and TRBJ2-1; TRBD1 is a possible D gene (5 bases). The CDR3 runs 16 residues. Germline-derived CDR1 and CDR2 are SQVTM and ANQGSEA. The V gene lost 1 base and the J gene lost 8 bases, with 21 bases spanning the gap. CDR3 coding DNA: TGCAGCGTTGAAGGACGAAAGGTAGGGGTTCGTGATGAGCAGTTCTTC. Translation gives CSVEGRKVGVRDEQFF.

In this sample, this clonotype turned up a few times. The rearrangement uses TRBV5-1 and TRBJ1-4; the match to TRBD1 covers 7 bases. The CDR3 spans 15 residues. Germline CDR1 reads SGHRS; CDR2 reads YFSETQ. V was clipped by 3 bases and J by 14 bases; unmatched bases: 16. DNA of the CDR3: TGCGCCAGCAGCTCGGGACGGGACAGTCCTCGTGGGCTGTTTTTT. Translating it yields CASSSGRDSPRGLFF.